This TCR beta chain was identified during a study of shared clonotypes between healthy human individuals. Clones were sequenced by immunoSEQ multiplex PCR, and TCRdb holds only the in-frame ones, with some missing. The table has more than 2,000,000 clones, over 85% seen once. A remark on this clone: Its antigen is still unknown.

Germline V gives CDR1 SGHRS, CDR2 YFSETQ. This CDR3 is built from 14 residues. V was cut by 8 bases and J by 3 bases, with 15 bases left in between. Overall study findings and caveats: In contrast to clonotypes shared by all four donors, non-shared clonotypes had lower generation probabilities.

The clonotype was recovered from a man between 18 and 29 years old in good health. The J gene is TRBJ2-1, the V gene TRBV5-1; unclear D gene. Source material: naive CD4+ T cells sorted from blood. Described subset: CD45RA+ positively selected. CDR3 DNA sequence: TGCGCCAGTTCCGCATGGACGGTCTACAATGAGCAGTTCTTC. This codes for CASSAWTVYNEQFF.